A selection of T cell receptor beta chains follows, all from one sample in a study of blood T cell repertoires in COVID-19. Measured with immunoSEQ multiplex PCR; TCRdb has only the in-frame clones, and not every one. The table has some 50,000 clones, around 87% seen once. Sequenced: peripheral blood. The receptors were gathered from a human donor in a cohort sampled during active COVID-19. Each CDR3 is given with its conserved first and last residue. A D gene is named only where the DNA matches it firmly. Not every row has a clone size; where given, it reads once, few, many or a size class.

v_call	clone_size	j_call	d_call	cdr3_aa	cdr3_nt
TRBV11-1	.	TRBJ2-1	TRBD2	CASSLPQGLVPRQFF	TGTGCCAGCAGCTTACCTCAAGGACTAGTCCCAAGGCAGTTCTTC
TRBV30	once	TRBJ2-7	TRBD2	CAWTVRGGRPTYEQYF	TGTGCCTGGACCGTAAGGGGCGGGAGGCCAACCTACGAGCAGTACTTC
TRBV30	.	TRBJ2-2	TRBD2	CACIDDPRLAGVGELFF	TGTGCCTGCATCGACGACCCGAGACTAGCGGGAGTCGGGGAGCTGTTTTTT
TRBV4-2	.	TRBJ2-4	TRBD2	CASSQEVTGGSKNIQYF	TGTGCCAGCAGCCAAGAAGTCACGGGAGGGTCCAAAAACATTCAGTACTTC
TRBV11-3	.	TRBJ2-7	.	CASSFDVGQRVFPSDEQYF	TGTGCCAGCAGCTTTGACGTCGGGCAGAGGGTGTTTCCAAGCGACGAGCAGTACTTC
TRBV6-5	.	TRBJ2-7	TRBD1	CASRERQGAYEQYF	TGTGCCAGCAGGGAGAGGCAGGGGGCTTACGAGCAGTACTTC
TRBV10-3	few	TRBJ1-2	TRBD1	CAIRGTGHYGYTF	TGTGCCATCAGGGGGACAGGGCACTATGGCTACACCTTC
TRBV7-2	.	TRBJ1-5	TRBD1	CASSSRQGYQPQHF	TGTGCCAGCAGCTCGCGACAGGGTTATCAGCCCCAGCATTTT
TRBV7-9	.	TRBJ1-3	.	CASSPRTDPGNTIYF	TGTGCCAGCAGCCCAAGGACAGACCCAGGAAACACCATATATTTT
TRBV5-1	.	TRBJ2-1	TRBD2	CASSASAGPAYNEQFF	TGCGCCAGCAGCGCCTCAGCGGGACCCGCGTACAATGAGCAGTTCTTC
TRBV5-6	.	TRBJ2-1	.	CASSLPGGDARRGEQFF	TGTGCCAGCAGCTTGCCGGGGGGCGACGCCCGGCGGGGTGAGCAGTTCTTC
TRBV28	.	TRBJ1-2	.	CASSLVGQIFGYTF	TGTGCCAGCAGTTTAGTAGGACAGATATTCGGCTACACCTTC
TRBV5-1	once	TRBJ1-4	.	CASSVGGTVNEKLFF	TGCGCCAGCAGCGTTGGAGGAACCGTAAATGAAAAACTGTTTTTT
TRBV6-2/TRBV6-3	.	TRBJ2-2	TRBD2	CASSYPGVVAGGTGELFF	TGTGCCAGCAGTTACCCCGGCGTAGTAGCGGGAGGCACCGGGGAGCTGTTTTTT
TRBV19	.	TRBJ2-7	.	CASSIDRGYEQYF	TGTGCCAGTAGTATAGATAGAGGCTACGAGCAGTACTTC
TRBV5-4	.	TRBJ2-1	.	CASSSEGGGREQFF	TGTGCCAGCAGTTCCGAGGGTGGAGGGAGGGAGCAGTTCTTC
TRBV19	.	TRBJ2-5	TRBD1	CASSIVGGTGQETQYF	TGTGCCAGTAGTATAGTTGGCGGGACAGGACAAGAGACCCAGTACTTC
TRBV4-3	.	TRBJ2-3	TRBD1	CASSQEAVPSYRGRGDTQYF	TGCGCCAGCAGCCAAGAGGCCGTACCCTCCTACAGGGGGCGGGGAGATACGCAGTATTTT
TRBV7-6	.	TRBJ2-7	.	CASSLGAAPDSYEQYF	TGTGCCAGCAGCTTAGGGGCTGCTCCGGACTCCTACGAGCAGTACTTC
TRBV6-5	few	TRBJ2-1	.	CASSSGDIAYNEQFF	TGTGCCAGCAGTTCTGGGGACATAGCCTACAATGAGCAGTTCTTC
TRBV7-9	.	TRBJ1-4	.	CASSLGDTDNEKLFF	TGTGCCAGCAGCTTAGGAGATACCGATAATGAAAAACTGTTTTTT
TRBV5-1	.	TRBJ2-3	.	CASSLGGSATQYF	TGCGCCAGCAGCCTGGGGGGCTCCGCTACGCAGTATTTT
TRBV7-3	.	TRBJ1-2	TRBD1	CASSLTGTGGPYGYTF	TGTGCCAGCAGCTTAACGGGAACAGGGGGCCCCTATGGCTACACCTTC
TRBV7-9	.	TRBJ2-7	TRBD1	CASSSPVGQGGPEQYF	TGTGCCAGCAGCTCCCCGGTGGGACAGGGAGGTCCCGAGCAGTACTTC
TRBV20-1	.	TRBJ1-1	.	CSAGGNTEAFF	TGCAGTGCCGGTGGGAACACTGAAGCTTTCTTT
TRBV5-1	.	TRBJ1-1	TRBD1	CASSGGQPNTEAFF	TGCGCCAGCAGCGGGGGACAGCCTAACACTGAAGCTTTCTTT
TRBV20-1	.	TRBJ2-7	TRBD2	CSASGLAGQSPYEQYF	TGCAGTGCTAGTGGTCTAGCGGGACAAAGCCCCTACGAGCAGTACTTC
TRBV6-6	.	TRBJ1-3	.	CASSQGTPGNTIYF	TGTGCCAGCAGCCAAGGGACACCTGGAAACACCATATATTTT
TRBV2	.	TRBJ1-2	TRBD1	CASKEQGAAPYGYTF	TGTGCCAGCAAAGAACAGGGGGCGGCCCCCTATGGCTACACCTTC
TRBV11-2	few	TRBJ2-3	.	CASSPSTDTQYF	TGTGCCAGCAGCCCTAGCACAGATACGCAGTATTTT
TRBV28	once	TRBJ2-1	TRBD2	CASSLILAGDNEQFF	TGTGCCAGCAGTTTAATACTAGCGGGAGACAATGAGCAGTTCTTC
TRBV5-1	.	TRBJ2-6	TRBD2	CASSLAGGISGANVLTF	TGCGCCAGCAGCTTGGCGGGGGGTATCTCTGGGGCCAACGTCCTGACTTTC
TRBV27	.	TRBJ2-1	TRBD2	CASSLGERLALNEQFF	TGTGCCAGCAGTTTGGGCGAGAGACTAGCGCTTAATGAGCAGTTCTTC
TRBV2	.	TRBJ1-2	TRBD1	CASSRDRVYGYTF	TGTGCCAGCAGCCGCGACAGGGTCTATGGCTACACCTTC
TRBV2	.	TRBJ1-5	TRBD1	CASSRQGANQPQHF	TGTGCCAGCAGTAGACAGGGAGCCAATCAGCCCCAGCATTTT
TRBV7-2	.	TRBJ1-3	TRBD1	CASSWGTVGNTIYF	TGTGCCAGCAGCTGGGGGACAGTAGGAAACACCATATATTTT
TRBV6-1	.	TRBJ1-3	.	CASSDHRVGGNTIYF	TGTGCCAGCAGTGACCACAGGGTAGGCGGAAACACCATATATTTT
TRBV5-1	once	TRBJ1-6	.	CASSFSQGMDSPLHF	TGCGCCAGCAGCTTTAGTCAGGGGATGGATTCACCCCTCCACTTT
TRBV30	once	TRBJ1-3	.	CAWSLGTSLSGNTIYF	TGTGCCTGGAGCCTAGGGACATCTCTCTCTGGAAACACCATATATTTT
TRBV18	.	TRBJ2-5	.	CASPPGGGEETQYF	TGTGCCAGCCCCCCAGGAGGGGGGGAAGAGACCCAGTACTTC
TRBV5-4	.	TRBJ1-3	.	CASSRNGAGNTIYF	TGTGCCAGCAGCCGGAACGGGGCTGGAAACACCATATATTTT
TRBV5-5	.	TRBJ1-5	TRBD1	CASSWGQGGNQPQHF	TGTGCCAGCAGCTGGGGACAGGGGGGCAATCAGCCCCAGCATTTT
TRBV6-5	.	TRBJ2-5	.	CASSRRPEETQYF	TGTGCCAGCAGTCGGAGACCCGAGGAGACCCAGTACTTC
TRBV6-4	once	TRBJ1-4	.	CASSDPEVRVLGEKLFF	TGTGCCAGCAGTGACCCCGAGGTCCGGGTTCTTGGTGAAAAACTGTTTTTT
TRBV14	.	TRBJ1-2	TRBD1	CASSRTGGNYGYTF	TGTGCCAGCAGCCGGACAGGGGGTAACTATGGCTACACCTTC
TRBV28	.	TRBJ2-2	.	CASSFWWDIPNPGELFF	TGTGCCAGCAGTTTTTGGTGGGACATTCCTAATCCCGGGGAGCTGTTTTTT
TRBV5-1	medium-sized	TRBJ1-2	.	CASSIDLEQGYTF	TGCGCCAGCAGCATAGACCTGGAGCAGGGCTACACCTTC
TRBV3-1/TRBV3-2	.	TRBJ1-4	TRBD1	CASALGQGVLEKLFF	TGTGCCAGCGCCCTGGGACAGGGGGTTCTTGAAAAACTGTTTTTT
TRBV6-5	.	TRBJ1-3	TRBD1	CASRRQGANGNTIYF	TGTGCCAGCAGAAGACAGGGGGCTAATGGAAACACCATATATTTT
TRBV25-1	.	TRBJ1-2	.	CASSEAGTFSYGYTF	TGTGCCAGCAGTGAGGCCGGGACATTTAGCTATGGCTACACCTTC